Below are 20 T cell receptor delta chains sequenced from a single sample in a study of γδ T cells in repeated Plasmodium falciparum infection. Gammadelta T cells were flow-sorted from PBMC into Vgamma9/Vdelta2+ and Vdelta2-negative populations for bulk analysis. TCRdb reapplied CATT to the multiplex PCR reads. Here the sample spans more than 70,000 delta-chain clones, 0.98% being singletons. Source material: gamma-delta T cells from blood. The source of these receptors is a pool of human donors (malaria-infected and uninfected, not separated).

This clone was seen many times. This chain joins TRDV1 and TRDJ2; 7 bases match TRDD3. The trim removed 2 bases at V and 0 bases at J, leaving 24 bases unmatched. The CDR3 consists of 23 residues. The germline gives CDR1 TSWWSYY, CDR2 QGS. The CDR3 DNA reads as TGTGCTCTTGGGGAAAATCCATTAACTTACTGGGGACCAGGGGGGCCTTTGACAGCACAACTCTTCTTT. Amino acid sequence: CALGENPLTYWGPGGPLTAQLFF.

This clone was picked up a small number of times. The protein recorded in TCRdb matches a much larger clone and deviates from this DNA's translation at residue 14, suggesting a read error; the protein here is obtained by translating the DNA. A V gene of TRDV1 was called, but no J gene was assigned; the DNA was not used to check the table's D call, TRDD3. There are 16 residues in the CDR3. The V gene's germline CDR1 is TSWWSYY and CDR2 QGS. CDR3 in DNA: TGTGCTCTAAACCTACGGCACACCTGGGACACCCGACAGACGTTTTTC. Translated, it gives CALNLRHTWDTRQTFF.

This clone was seen only a few times. TCRdb's protein, taken from a much larger clone, differs from this DNA's translation at residue 11, likely owing to a read error; the protein displayed comes from the DNA. The chain uses TRDV2 and TRDJ1; D gene uncertain. The J gene comes from matching the DNA to germline here; TCRdb lacks it. Trimming shortened V by 2 bases and J by 0 bases, and 21 bases separated the two germline ends. Germline-derived CDR1 and CDR2 are GEAIGNYY and EKD. There are 18 residues in the CDR3. Here the CDR3 DNA reads TGTGCCTGTGACAAGGTGTGGCCGTTCTTAACCCACACCGATAAACTCATCTTT. Translated: CACDKVWPFLTHTDKLIF.

A note on this clone: This likely reflects a read error, since a far larger clone is one base away. The sample has other DNA sequences that encode this CDR3 too. This chain uses TRDV2 with TRDJ2, with TRDD3 identical over 8 bases. Here the J gene was assigned by germline matching of the DNA, as TCRdb has none. The length of the CDR3 is 20 residues. Per the germline V gene, CDR1 is GEAIGNYY and CDR2 is EKD. CDR3 sequence: CACDTVGTVGDGSGTAQLFF. The CDR3 bases are TGCGCCTGTGACACCGTCGGCACGGTGGGGGATGGGAGTGGGACAGCACAACTCTTCTTT.

At least ten counts were recorded for this clone. It differs at one base from a far larger clone, so likely a read error. The identical CDR3 is also encoded by other nucleotide sequences in the sample. The J gene is TRDJ1, the V gene TRDV2, with 13 bases fitting TRDD3. TCRdb supplies no J gene; here it was assigned by aligning the nucleotide sequence to germline. The germline V gene has CDR1 GEAIGNYY and CDR2 EKD. The CDR3 spans 18 residues. CDR3 sequence (DNA): TGTGCCTGTGACACTTTACTGGGGGATACGCGGTACACTGATAAACTCATCTTT. This codes for CACDTLLGDTRYTDKLIF.

There are many counts of this clone. The protein TCRdb lists belongs to a much larger clone and differs from this DNA's translation at residue 12, which points to a read error; the protein shown is made from the DNA. The J gene is TRDJ1, the V gene TRDV2, with 10 bases identical to TRDD3. With 0 bases clipped from V and 1 base from J, the junction kept 13 bases outside the gene matches. CDR1 is GEAIGNYY, CDR2 EKD, per germline. The CDR3 has 19 amino acids. DNA of the CDR3: TGTGCCTGTGACACCACTCCCGTACTGGGGGATGCTGCCACCGATAAACTCATCTTT. Its translation: CACDTTPVLGDAATDKLIF.

This clone was seen only a few times. A single base is all that separates this from a far larger clone, so a read error is likely. The sample carries other DNA sequences with the same CDR3. The chain has TRDV1 and TRDJ1; D possibly corresponds to TRDD3 (7 bases). Since TCRdb gives no J gene, matching the DNA to germline was used here to assign it. Trimming left V 0 bases short and J 1 base short, with 39 bases between. The CDR3 has 25 residues. Germline V gene lookup returns CDR1 TSWWSYY and CDR2 QGS. The CDR3 DNA follows: TGTGCTCTTGGGGAACTATTTGAGGGGCCCTTCCCGAGAAGGGGATATGATGGGGGCACCGATAAACTCATCTTT. Translated: CALGELFEGPFPRRGYDGGTDKLIF.

This clone was detected a few times. Translating this DNA gives a protein that differs at residue 12 from the TCRdb one, which belongs to a much larger clone; a read error is likely, and the protein shown is this translation. The chain recombines TRDV2 with TRDJ3, with 13 bases that match TRDD3. No J segment appears in TCRdb, so it was assigned here by matching the sequence to germline. The V gene end was trimmed by 2 bases and the J gene end by 2 bases; junction bases not matched to a gene: 8. Germline lookup yields CDR1 GEAIGNYY and CDR2 EKD. The CDR3 length is 20 residues. The DNA for the CDR3 is TGTGCCTGTGACAAAGTACTGGGGGATACGAGCCCCTGGGACACCCGACAGATGTTTTTC. Translated, it gives CACDKVLGDTSPWDTRQMFF.

This clone was observed a handful of times. TCRdb's protein for this DNA is that of a much larger clone and differs from the translation at residue 11, likely a read error; the protein shown is the DNA translation. The chain employs TRDV2 and TRDJ3; 7 nucleotides line up with TRDD3. Matching the DNA to germline supplied the J gene, which TCRdb does not give. The CDR3 has 19 residues. With V trimmed by 0 bases and J by 3 bases, 10 bases remained unmatched. CDR1 is GEAIGNYY and CDR2 is EKD in the germline V gene. The CDR3 sequence: CACDTVLGKHFWDTRQMFF. The CDR3 nucleotides read TGTGCCTGTGACACCGTACTGGGGAAACACTTCTGGGACACCCGACAGATGTTTTTC.

This clone has more than one count but fewer than ten. A far larger clone lies a single base away; this is likely a read error. Other DNA sequences within the sample encode an identical CDR3. There is no J gene call, but TRDV2 is given as the V gene; TRDD3 is taken as the D call from the table, unchecked against the DNA. The germline V gene encodes CDR1 GEAIGNYY and CDR2 EKD. There are 19 residues in the CDR3. CDR3 sequence (DNA): TGTGCCTGTGACACCGTACTGGGGGATACATCCTGGGACACCCGACAGATGTTCTTC. It codes for CACDTVLGDTSWDTRQMFF.

About this clone: The protein in TCRdb stems from a much larger clone and differs at residue 3 from this DNA's translation, likely a read error; here the protein is translated from the DNA. J is TRDJ1 and V is TRDV2; 12 nucleotides match TRDD3. The J gene, missing from TCRdb, was assigned here through DNA to germline matching. The germline V gene has CDR1 GEAIGNYY and CDR2 EKD. This CDR3 has 16 residues. The CDR3 reads CARDRVLGDTSLKLIF. The CDR3 DNA follows: TGTGCCCGTGATCGGGTACTGGGGGATACCTCCCTTAAACTCATCTTT.

In this sample, this clone turned up a few times. TCRdb's protein for this DNA is that of a much larger clone and differs from the translation at residue 8, likely a read error; the protein shown is the DNA translation. V is TRDV2 and J is TRDJ3; the D is unclear. TCRdb lists no J gene, so it was determined here by aligning the DNA to germline. This CDR3 contains 18 residues. V was pared by 1 base and J by 0 bases, with 12 bases between. Germline V CDR1 and CDR2: GEAIGNYY, EKD. This CDR3 reads CACDTGTTSSWDTRQMFF. CDR3 DNA: TGTGCCTGTGACACGGGTACTACAAGCTCCTGGGACACCCGACAGATGTTTTTC.

There are a few counts of this clone. This DNA's translation and the protein TCRdb lists, from a much larger clone, do not match at residue 15, likely due to a read error; the protein shown is translated from the DNA. The V gene call is TRDV2, and the J gene call is absent; the table's D gene call, TRDD3, was not cross checked with the DNA. The CDR3 runs 16 residues. The germline gives CDR1 GEAIGNYY, CDR2 EKD. CDR3 DNA: TGTGCCTGTGACAGCGTCGCCCAGGATAGGACCGATAAACTCACCTTT. Its translation is CACDSVAQDRTDKLTF.

This clone occurred many times. The chain links TRDV1 to TRDJ1; 12 bases map to TRDD3. V shed 0 bases, J shed 3 bases, and the junction held 26 bases outside the gene matches. The length of the CDR3 is 24 residues. Germline CDR1 and CDR2: TSWWSYY and QGS. The CDR3 nucleotides are TGTGCTCTTGGGGAACTAGGTTCCTACCCTCCCCTTATACTGGGGGATACTCAGGCCGATAAACTCATCTTT. This sequence encodes CALGELGSYPPLILGDTQADKLIF.

There are a few counts of this clone. This probably arose from a read error, given a far larger clone one base away. Other DNA sequences within the sample encode an identical CDR3. The gene calls are TRDV2 and TRDJ1; 8 nucleotides agree with TRDD3. Germline CDR1 GEAIGNYY, CDR2 EKD. V shed 1 base, J shed 0 bases, and the junction held 15 bases outside the gene matches. The CDR3 covers 19 residues. The CDR3 region is CACDTISTGGFIYTDKLIF. CDR3 coding DNA: TGTGCCTGTGACACGATTAGTACTGGGGGGTTTATATACACCGATAAACTCATCTTT.

In its sample, this clone was seen many times. The protein that TCRdb holds for this DNA derives from a much larger clone and differs from the translated DNA at residue 5, which likely indicates a read error; the protein shown here is translated from the DNA. This rearrangement joins TRDV1 to TRDJ1; TRDD3 aligns across 9 bases. The CDR3 has 20 amino acids. Unmatched junction bases numbered 21, after V lost 4 bases and J lost 3 bases. CDR1 TSWWSYY and CDR2 QGS come from the germline V gene. CDR3 protein: CALGGGRFRLGDHIPDKLIF. As DNA, the CDR3 is TGTGCTCTTGGGGGAGGTAGATTTCGGCTGGGGGATCACATCCCCGATAAACTCATCTTT.

This clone showed up just a few times. A read error is likely here: a far larger clone is one base away. Additional DNA sequences in this sample encode the identical CDR3. V is TRDV2 and J is TRDJ1; D gene ambiguous. No J gene was available from TCRdb, and it was assigned here by a germline match of the DNA. CDR1 is GEAIGNYY and CDR2 is EKD in the germline V gene. The CDR3 runs to 14 residues. With 7 bases removed from V and 0 bases from J, the gap between germline ends came to 14 bases. The CDR3 is CACDHLDHTDKLIF. The CDR3 DNA reads TGTGCCTGCGACCATCTCGACCACACCGATAAACTCATCTTT.

At least ten counts were recorded for this clone. This CDR3 is also generated by other DNA sequences in the sample. The gene calls are TRDV1 and TRDJ1; D is possibly TRDD2 (7 bases). V lost 2 bases, J lost 4 bases, and 41 bases lay in between. CDR1 and CDR2 from the germline V gene are TSWWSYY and QGS. The CDR3 has 24 residues. This chain's CDR3 is CALGEGFLRILPTWASLRYDKLIF. Written as DNA, the CDR3 is TGTGCTCTTGGGGAAGGGTTCCTACGGATACTCCCAACCTGGGCTTCTTTACGATACGATAAACTCATCTTT.

On this clone itself: This probably arose from a read error, given a far larger clone one base away. This CDR3 is also generated by other DNA sequences in the sample. TRDV1 is the V gene, and the J gene was not called; TRDD3 reflects the table's D call only, with no check against the DNA. The germline CDR1 and CDR2 sequences are TSWWSYY and QGS. The CDR3 is 21 residues long. CDR3 in amino acids: CALGGPTGTGGSLSYTDKLIF. In DNA form, the CDR3 reads TGTGCTCTTGGGGGGCCTACGGGTACTGGGGGATCACTCTCTTACACCGATAAACTCATCTTC.

Of note for this clone: A far larger clone is one nucleotide away, so this likely arose from a read error. Other DNA sequences in the sample encode the same CDR3. This chain uses TRDV2 with TRDJ1; D gene uncertain. TCRdb offers no J gene call, so here the DNA was matched to germline to obtain one. Per the germline V gene, CDR1 is GEAIGNYY and CDR2 is EKD. The ends were cut back, 0 bases at V and 4 bases at J, with 26 bases in the middle. The CDR3 is made up of 19 amino acids. CDR3 region: CACDTVAATPNTSYDKLIF. For the CDR3, the DNA is TGTGCCTGTGACACCGTCGCCGCGACCCCTAACACCTCTTACGATAAACTCATCTTT.